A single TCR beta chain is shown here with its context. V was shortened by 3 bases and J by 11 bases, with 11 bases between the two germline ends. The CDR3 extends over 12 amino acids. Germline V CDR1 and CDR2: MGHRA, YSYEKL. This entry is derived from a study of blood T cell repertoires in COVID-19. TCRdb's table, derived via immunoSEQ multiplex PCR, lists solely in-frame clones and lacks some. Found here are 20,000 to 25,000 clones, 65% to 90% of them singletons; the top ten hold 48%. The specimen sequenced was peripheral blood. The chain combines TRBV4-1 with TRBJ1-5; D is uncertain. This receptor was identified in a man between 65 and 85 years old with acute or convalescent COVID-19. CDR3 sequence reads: CASSHPEGAQHF. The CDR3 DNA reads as TGCGCCAGCAGCCACCCCGAGGGAGCCCAGCATTTT.